The T cell receptor beta chain described here comes from a study of shared clonotypes between healthy human individuals (dated by TCRdb to about 2020). At the level of the whole study: The cohort included a few men and a couple of women between 18 and 49 years of age. For each donor, CD4 naive and CD4 memory were each given three plates, CD8 naive was given two plates, and CD8 memory was given one plate. The study deeply sequenced blood TCR repertoires of several healthy adults to estimate repertoire size and the extent of clonotype sharing between individuals. Different laboratories and diverse techniques were used to prepare libraries and sequence TCR repertoires, to increase sequencing depth and limit assay-specific biases. Each donor's leukapheresis produced roughly between roughly 0.94 and 9.5 billion PBMCs.

Using the deep immunoSEQ assay, multiplex PCR amplified TCR CDR3 regions from genomic DNA. For each cell subset, the extracted genomic DNA was distributed evenly across all wells of several immunoSEQ 96-well plates, and each plate served as one replicate. Each replicate PCR for sorted subsets received about 220 ng genomic DNA, equal to roughly 29,000 T cell genomes. The purified libraries were quantified using a Qubit 3.0 fluorometer, sized with a Bioanalyzer 2100, and then quantified again using the KAPA Library Quantification kit. Each immunoSEQ 96-well plate was sequenced on its own single-read 150-cycle Illumina NextSeq 550 flow cell. The original methods were these. The immunoSEQ output contained only junctional sequences without quality scores, so filtering could not match that applied to full-length reads. Sequences were annotated with PyIR, a Python wrapper for IgBLAST v1.9, using IMGT germline references to assign V/J genes and CDR3. Reads with weak V/J assignments (E-value above 1e-6), missing CDR3, stop codons, out-of-frame junctions, or ambiguous translated residues were removed. V3J clonotypes were defined as sequences sharing an identical inferred V gene, J gene, and CDR3 amino acid sequence. Percentage overlap between repertoires was calculated by dividing the number of shared unique clonotypes by the size of the smaller repertoire. Richness of each repertoire was evaluated using RTK rarefaction, the Chao1 estimator, and Recon v2.1 estimates of unobserved clonotypes. OLGA was used to compute generation probabilities for all TCRbeta clonotypes that the gDNA method yielded from a handful of donors. TCRdb mirrors the immuneACCESS table, restricted to in-frame sequences. Some clones are absent from its copies; in checked studies, under half trace to an unresolved V gene, and the reason for the others is unknown. V, J and clone size were drawn from that table, and D and trimming were deduced from the DNA. A total of 2 million to 3 million clones appear in this sample, more than 85% of them only once. The ten largest account for 0.36% of the sample.

Healthy HIV-negative adults with no recently reported acute infections or vaccinations were included as donors. Every donor was a Caucasian adult living in Nashville, Tennessee, USA. Magnetic negative selection was used to enrich CD4+ T cells, after which naive cells were positively selected on CD45RA and the negative fraction became the memory subset. Blood was obtained by leukapheresis, after which PBMCs were separated by Ficoll-Histopaque density gradient centrifugation and cryopreserved in liquid nitrogen vapor phase. Analytical flow cytometry was used to check the purity and quantity of every magnetically sorted T cell population. Genomic DNA was isolated from each sorted fraction and quantified by UV absorbance on a Nanodrop 2000c. General findings and caveats noted by the study authors: Compared with non-shared clonotypes, the clonotypes found in all four sorted-subset donors had higher generation probabilities. Even with the large sequencing depth, rarefaction of the sorted-subset datasets indicated that sequencing was incomplete. Across a few donors, approximately 4.6% of naive CD4, roughly 3.4% of naive CD8, roughly 2.2% of memory CD4, and 0.3% to 0.45% of memory CD8 clonotypes were shared. Naive subsets generally had larger estimated clonotype richness than memory subsets. The small number of donors limited the genetic and exposure-history diversity represented. Sampling was restricted to blood, and TCR repertoires in tissues likely differ from the TCR repertoires found in blood. Pairwise subsampling led to the expectation that sequencing depth would affect the degree of clonotype sharing among donors.

A remark on this clone: This receptor's antigen is unknown. Nothing much larger sits one base from this clone, and base qualities are not available.

From the cysteine through the phenylalanine, the CDR3 covers 12 amino acids. CDR3 DNA is the only sequence kept; it has 36 bases, read in frame from the first base. V is clipped by 3 bases and J by 8 bases, and the sequence between their germline boundaries is 8 bases long. The germline V gene supplies CDR1 KGHSH and CDR2 LQKENI. The receptor was derived from a man younger than 30 in good health. Some clones in this sample may be carry-over from other donors' samples. This receptor chain uses TRBV18 and TRBJ1-3, with the D gene not confidently named. Material: naive CD4+ T cells from PBMCs. This specimen's cell subset or site label, per the study, means: CD45RA+ positively selected. The DNA is TGTGCCAGCTCACCGACCGCTGACACCATATATTTT. The resulting protein is CASSPTADTIYF.